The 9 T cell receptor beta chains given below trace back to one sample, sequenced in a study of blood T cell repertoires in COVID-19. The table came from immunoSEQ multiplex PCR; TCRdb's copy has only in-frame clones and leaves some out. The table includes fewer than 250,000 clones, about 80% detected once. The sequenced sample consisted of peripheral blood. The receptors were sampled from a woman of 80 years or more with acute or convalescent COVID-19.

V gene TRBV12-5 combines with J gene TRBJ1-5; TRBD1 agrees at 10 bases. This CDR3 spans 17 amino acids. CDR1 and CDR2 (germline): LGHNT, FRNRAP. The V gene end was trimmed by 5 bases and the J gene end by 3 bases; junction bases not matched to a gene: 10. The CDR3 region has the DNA TGTGCTAGTGGTCCGTCGGACAGGGGGTATATCAATCAGCCCCAGCATTTT. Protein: CASGPSDRGYINQPQHF.

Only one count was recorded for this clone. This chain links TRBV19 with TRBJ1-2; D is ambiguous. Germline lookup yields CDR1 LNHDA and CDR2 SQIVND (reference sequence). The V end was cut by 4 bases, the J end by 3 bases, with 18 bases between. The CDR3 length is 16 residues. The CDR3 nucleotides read TGTGCCAGTAGTAATAGGTACAGCGGGGAGGACTATGGCTACACCTTC. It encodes CASSNRYSGEDYGYTF.

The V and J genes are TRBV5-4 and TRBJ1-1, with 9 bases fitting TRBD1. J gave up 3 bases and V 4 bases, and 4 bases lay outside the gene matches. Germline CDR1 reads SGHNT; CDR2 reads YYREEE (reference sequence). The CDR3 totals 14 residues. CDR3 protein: CASSRRDRDTEAFF. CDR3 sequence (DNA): TGTGCCAGCAGCCGCCGGGACAGGGACACTGAAGCTTTCTTT.

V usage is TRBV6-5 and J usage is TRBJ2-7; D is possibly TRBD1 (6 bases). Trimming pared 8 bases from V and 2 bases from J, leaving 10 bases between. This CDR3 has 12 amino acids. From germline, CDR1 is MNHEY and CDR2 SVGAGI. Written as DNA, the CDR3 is TGTGCCAGCCGGACAGAAGCCTACGAGCAGTACTTC. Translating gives CASRTEAYEQYF.

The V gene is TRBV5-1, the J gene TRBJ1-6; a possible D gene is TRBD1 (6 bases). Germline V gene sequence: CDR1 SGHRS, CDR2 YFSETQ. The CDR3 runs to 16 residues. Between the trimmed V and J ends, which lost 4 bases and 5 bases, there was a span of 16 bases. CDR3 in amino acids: CASSPGGTNNNSPLHF. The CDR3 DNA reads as TGCGCCAGCAGCCCCGGGGGGACAAATAATAATTCACCCCTCCACTTT.

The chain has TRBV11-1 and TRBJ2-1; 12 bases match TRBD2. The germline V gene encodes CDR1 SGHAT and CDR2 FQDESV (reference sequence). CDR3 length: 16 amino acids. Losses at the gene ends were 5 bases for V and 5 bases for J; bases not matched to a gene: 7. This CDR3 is CASSELLAGGHNEQFF. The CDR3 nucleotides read TGTGCCAGCAGCGAATTACTAGCGGGAGGTCACAATGAGCAGTTCTTC.

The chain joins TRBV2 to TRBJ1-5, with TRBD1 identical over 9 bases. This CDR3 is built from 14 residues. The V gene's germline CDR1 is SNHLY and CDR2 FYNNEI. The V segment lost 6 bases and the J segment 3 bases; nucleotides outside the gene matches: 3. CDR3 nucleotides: TGTGCCAGCAGCATACAGGGGGCCAATCAGCCCCAGCATTTT. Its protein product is CASSIQGANQPQHF.

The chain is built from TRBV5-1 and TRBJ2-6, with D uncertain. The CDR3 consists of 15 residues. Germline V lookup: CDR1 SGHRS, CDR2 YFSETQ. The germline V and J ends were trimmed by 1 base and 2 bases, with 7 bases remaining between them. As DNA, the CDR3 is TGCGCCAGCAGCTTGATGGCAACTGGGGCCAACGTCCTGACTTTC. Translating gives CASSLMATGANVLTF.

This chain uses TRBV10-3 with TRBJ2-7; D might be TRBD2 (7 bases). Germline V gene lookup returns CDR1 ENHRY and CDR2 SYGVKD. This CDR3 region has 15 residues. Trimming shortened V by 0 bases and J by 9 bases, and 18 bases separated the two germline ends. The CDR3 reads CAISESGGDGGMQYF. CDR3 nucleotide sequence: TGTGCCATCAGTGAGTCAGGGGGGGACGGAGGTATGCAGTACTTC.